This T cell receptor (beta chain) comes out of a study of cytomegalovirus exposure and HLA in healthy donors. Germline lookup yields CDR1 MNHEY and CDR2 SVGAGI. This CDR3 contains 13 residues. V lost 5 bases, J lost 1 base, and 6 bases lay in between. Both 60 Vbeta primers and 13 Jbeta primers went into the PCR. Sequencing used immunoSEQ multiplex PCR; TCRdb keeps in-frame clones, though not all of them. The table shows 150,000 to 160,000 clones, with around 80% occurring only once. This clone was detected once. This clonotype was obtained from a man aged 25-45 years in good health and CMV-seropositive. The chain links TRBV6-5 to TRBJ2-1; D is perhaps TRBD2 (5 bases). Sequenced input: PBMCs. CDR3 nucleotides: TGTGCCAGCAGTCGGGATTCCTACAATGAGCAGTTCTTC. It encodes CASSRDSYNEQFF.